The 25 T cell receptor beta chains given below trace back to one sample, sequenced in a study of OX40 agonist ivuxolimab in advanced cancers. The data were produced by immunoSEQ multiplex PCR, yet TCRdb's version contains in-frame clones alone and is incomplete. The table has roughly 70,000 clones, almost 85% seen once. The sample consisted of CD4+ or CD8+ T cells sorted from blood, taken in a trial of the OX40 agonist ivuxolimab. These receptors were taken from an adult with an advanced solid tumor such as melanoma, head and neck, liver or kidney cancer.

The chain uses TRBV4-1 and TRBJ1-2; 8 positions match TRBD1. V trimming: 1 base; J trimming: 4 bases; junction bases outside the gene matches: 5. The CDR3 sequence is 15 residues long. Germline loops: CDR1 MGHRA, CDR2 YSYEKL. The CDR3 DNA reads as TGCGCCAGCAGCCAAGGGGCAGGGGGCGGCTATGGCTACACCTTC. It codes for CASSQGAGGGYGYTF.

The chain employs TRBV29-1 and TRBJ2-5, with TRBD1 identical over 10 bases. This CDR3 is built from 17 residues. CDR1 SQVTM and CDR2 ANQGSEA come from the germline V gene. The junction had 13 bases not matched to a gene; V was cut back by 1 base and J by 5 bases. The CDR3 loop reads CSVEGRTGGSRWETQYF. In DNA form, the CDR3 reads TGCAGCGTTGAAGGGAGGACAGGGGGATCAAGGTGGGAGACCCAGTACTTC.

This clone was observed a few times. The chain uses TRBV7-9 and TRBJ2-7; D possibly uses TRBD1 or TRBD2 (5 bases each). The germline V and J ends were trimmed by 5 bases and 0 bases, with 14 bases remaining between them. Germline V gene sequence: CDR1 SEHNR, CDR2 FQNEAQ (reference sequence). The CDR3 contains 15 residues. The CDR3 protein is CASSKEGAGSYEQYF. The CDR3 bases are TGTGCCAGCAGCAAAGAAGGGGCGGGCTCCTACGAGCAGTACTTC.

The count of this clone is one. The rearrangement uses TRBV7-3 and TRBJ2-5; D remains ambiguous. This CDR3 has 14 residues. Germline V lookup: CDR1 SGHTA, CDR2 FQGTGA. V was pared by 0 bases and J by 5 bases, with 10 bases between. CDR3 loop: CASSLTIRDETQYF. In DNA form, the CDR3 reads TGTGCCAGCAGCTTAACGATAAGGGATGAGACCCAGTACTTC.

This chain links TRBV5-4 with TRBJ2-7; TRBD1 is a possible D gene (6 bases). The CDR3 runs 13 residues. CDR1 SGHNT and CDR2 YYREEE come from the germline V gene (reference sequence). Between the trimmed V and J ends, which lost 4 bases and 3 bases, there was a span of 11 bases. CDR3 residues: CASSHGQFYEQYF. CDR3 bases: TGTGCCAGCAGCCATGGACAGTTCTACGAGCAGTACTTC.

This chain links TRBV28 with TRBJ2-5, with D possibly matching TRBD1 (5 bases). CDR3 size: 15 residues. CDR1 and CDR2 from the germline V gene are MDHEN and SYDVKM. Between the trimmed V and J ends, which lost 5 bases and 0 bases, there was a span of 13 bases. The CDR3 nucleotides are TGTGCCAGCAGTCTAATGACAGCGTACCAAGAGACCCAGTACTTC. It specifies CASSLMTAYQETQYF. Full variable domain (rest looked up from reference TRBV28 and TRBJ2-5): DVKVTQSSRYLVKRTGEKVFLECVQDMDHENMFWYRQDPGLGLRLIYFSYDVKMKEKGDIPEGYSVSREKKERFSLILESASTNQTSMYLCASSLMTAYQETQYFGPGTRLLVL.

This clone turned up a few times. The chain employs TRBV7-7 and TRBJ2-1; TRBD2 aligns across 9 bases. This CDR3 region has 17 residues. V gave up 5 bases and J gave up 7 bases; unmatched junction bases: 15. Looked up from germline, CDR1 is SSHAT and CDR2 is FNYEAQ (reference sequence). DNA of the CDR3: TGTGCCAGCAGCCCAGCGGGATTTAGCGGGAGAGTGAATGAGCAGTTCTTC. This codes for CASSPAGFSGRVNEQFF.

This sequence joins TRBV5-1 and TRBJ2-1, with 12 bases identical to TRBD2. The V segment lost 1 base and the J segment 3 bases; nucleotides outside the gene matches: 2. Per germline, CDR1 SGHRS and CDR2 YFSETQ. This CDR3 is built from 16 residues. The CDR3 coding sequence is TGCGCCAGCAGCTTGACTAGCGGGGGGAGCTACAATGAGCAGTTCTTC. This sequence encodes CASSLTSGGSYNEQFF.

The rearrangement joins TRBV30 to TRBJ1-1, with 7 bases fitting TRBD1. V shed 5 bases, J shed 5 bases, and the junction held 14 bases outside the gene matches. This CDR3 spans 15 amino acids. CDR1 is GTSNPN, CDR2 SVGIG, per germline (reference sequence). The CDR3 is CAWGAAGGGRTEAFF. The CDR3 coding sequence is TGTGCCTGGGGGGCGGCAGGGGGAGGTAGGACTGAAGCTTTCTTT.

The genes are TRBV28 and TRBJ1-5; D is ambiguous. The CDR3 has 11 residues. The V end lost 7 bases, the J end lost 2 bases, and 3 bases lay between the germline ends. Germline CDR1 MDHEN, CDR2 SYDVKM. The CDR3 reads CASKGNQPQHF. CDR3 bases: TGTGCCAGCAAAGGCAATCAGCCCCAGCATTTT.

The rearrangement links TRBV19 to TRBJ2-3, with 12 bases fitting TRBD2. V dropped 5 bases and J dropped 3; count of bases not matched to a gene: 3. Germline lookup yields CDR1 LNHDA and CDR2 SQIVND (reference sequence). The CDR3 runs 15 residues. For the CDR3, the DNA is TGTGCCAGTAGTTTCGGGACTAGCGGGACAGATACGCAGTATTTT. This sequence encodes CASSFGTSGTDTQYF. The variable domain in full, with the rest retrieved from reference TRBV19 and TRBJ2-3, is DGGITQSPKYLFRKEGQNVTLSCEQNLNHDAMYWYRQDPGQGLRLIYYSQIVNDFQKGDIAEGYSVSREKKESFPLTVTSAQKNPTAFYLCASSFGTSGTDTQYFGPGTRLTVL.

The V and J genes are TRBV5-1 and TRBJ2-4, with 9 bases aligning to TRBD1. Per germline, CDR1 SGHRS and CDR2 YFSETQ. The CDR3 has 14 residues. V gave up 4 bases and J gave up 6 bases; unmatched junction bases: 5. In nucleotides, the CDR3 is TGCGCCAGCAGCCACGGGACAGGGCTAAACATTCAGTACTTC. The encoded protein is CASSHGTGLNIQYF.

V gene TRBV7-2 combines with J gene TRBJ1-5, with D maybe TRBD1 (5 bases). V was cut by 4 bases and J by 0 bases, with 10 bases left in between. In germline, CDR1 is SGHTA, CDR2 FQGNSA. The CDR3 is made up of 15 amino acids. The CDR3 sequence: CASSSQGLSNQPQHF. The DNA for the CDR3 is TGTGCCAGCAGCTCGCAGGGTCTTAGCAATCAGCCCCAGCATTTT.

The gene calls are TRBV19 and TRBJ2-1; tentative D call: TRBD2 (6 bases). The CDR3 is 14 amino acids. Germline V lookup: CDR1 LNHDA, CDR2 SQIVND (reference sequence). Trimming pared 6 bases from V and 9 bases from J, leaving 18 bases between. CDR3 region: CASRGTPAVGEQFF. In DNA, the CDR3 is TGTGCCAGTAGGGGGACTCCCGCGGTGGGTGAGCAGTTCTTC.

This rearrangement joins TRBV7-2 to TRBJ1-1; tentatively, D is TRBD1 (5 bases). CDR1 and CDR2 (germline): SGHTA, FQGNSA. Trimming left V 1 base short and J 4 bases short, with 10 bases between. This CDR3 spans 14 amino acids. Here the CDR3 reads CASSLGGFGTEAFF. Written as DNA, the CDR3 is TGTGCCAGCAGCTTAGGGGGGTTCGGCACTGAAGCTTTCTTT.

To note about this clone: The sample contains more than one DNA sequence encoding this CDR3. The chain joins TRBV28 to TRBJ1-4; D may be TRBD1 (5 bases). Germline V gene sequence: CDR1 MDHEN, CDR2 SYDVKM. This CDR3 is built from 14 residues. The V gene lost 3 bases and the J gene lost 4 bases, with 9 bases spanning the gap. CDR3 region: CASSLVRGNEKLFF. CDR3 nucleotides: TGTGCCAGCAGTTTGGTGAGGGGTAATGAAAAACTGTTTTTT.

The table lists this clone with a few counts. J is TRBJ2-7 and V is TRBV7-3, with D unresolved. The germline CDR1 and CDR2 sequences are SGHTA and FQGTGA. Trimming removed 5 bases from V and 6 bases from J, with 14 bases in between. The CDR3 runs 13 residues. CDR3: CASSLGPLGEQYF. CDR3 nucleotide sequence: TGTGCCAGCAGCCTAGGGCCTTTGGGCGAGCAGTACTTC.

The chain has TRBV4-3 and TRBJ2-7; 12 bases are shared with TRBD1. The V segment lost 4 bases and the J segment 3 bases; nucleotides outside the gene matches: 4. CDR1 LGHNA and CDR2 YSLEER come from the germline V gene. The CDR3 length is 15 residues. CDR3 residues: CASSLGTGGGYEQYF. CDR3 DNA: TGCGCCAGCAGCCTCGGGACAGGGGGCGGCTACGAGCAGTACTTC.

The chain has TRBV18 and TRBJ1-4; 7 bases match TRBD1. V lost 3 bases to trimming and J lost 6 bases; unmatched junction nucleotides: 7. The CDR3 length is 15 residues. Germline V gives CDR1 KGHSH, CDR2 LQKENI. The CDR3 loop is CASSPRQGVDEKLFF. CDR3 nucleotides: TGTGCCAGCTCACCCAGACAGGGCGTTGATGAAAAACTGTTTTTT.

J is TRBJ2-5 and V is TRBV5-4; 7 bases fit TRBD2. There are 14 residues in the CDR3. Germline CDR1 is SGHNT and CDR2 is YYREEE (reference sequence). With V trimmed by 2 bases and J by 2 bases, 3 bases remained unmatched. The CDR3 loop reads CASSFGGNQETQYF. The CDR3 DNA reads TGTGCCAGCAGCTTCGGGGGGAATCAAGAGACCCAGTACTTC.

This clone turned up a few times. V gene TRBV30 combines with J gene TRBJ1-1; D is perhaps TRBD1 (6 bases). The CDR3 extends over 14 amino acids. Germline V gene lookup returns CDR1 GTSNPN and CDR2 SVGIG (reference sequence). V was trimmed by 8 bases and J by 2 bases, leaving 18 bases between them. The CDR3: CAPPWKQGNTEAFF. The CDR3 nucleotides read TGTGCCCCACCATGGAAACAGGGTAACACTGAAGCTTTCTTT.

J is TRBJ2-3 and V is TRBV5-1; maybe TRBD1 (5 bases). This CDR3 is 15 amino acids long. Germline-derived CDR1 and CDR2 are SGHRS and YFSETQ. V lost 4 bases to trimming and J lost 6 bases, with 18 bases between them. The CDR3 DNA sequence: TGCGCCAGCAGCCCCCAGGTCGTAGGGGCGGATACGCAGTATTTT. It encodes CASSPQVVGADTQYF.

This clone was recorded a few times. This chain uses TRBV9 with TRBJ2-3, with D possibly being TRBD2 (5 bases). V was clipped by 4 bases and J by 4 bases, with 10 bases between them. This CDR3 is 13 amino acids long. Germline CDR1 is SGDLS and CDR2 is YYNGEE. This CDR3 reads CASSPPDSDTQYF. Here the CDR3 DNA reads TGTGCCAGCAGCCCACCGGACTCAGATACGCAGTATTTT.

This chain joins TRBV6-5 and TRBJ2-6; D is uncertain. There are 14 residues in the CDR3. The germline gives CDR1 MNHEY, CDR2 SVGAGI. V shed 6 bases and J shed 0 bases, with 6 bases lying between them. The CDR3 sequence: CASSKASGANVLTF. CDR3 bases: TGTGCCAGCAGCAAGGCCTCTGGGGCCAACGTCCTGACTTTC.

The chain uses TRBV5-4 and TRBJ1-5, with D uncertain. CDR1 and CDR2 (germline): SGHNT, YYREEE (reference sequence). The CDR3 runs 14 residues. V lost 1 base, J lost 4 bases, and 9 bases lay in between. CDR3 in amino acids: CASSLRAVNQPQHF. Written as DNA, the CDR3 is TGTGCCAGCAGCTTGAGGGCAGTTAATCAGCCCCAGCATTTT.